The 17 T cell receptor beta chains below come from one sample, sequenced in a study of blood T cells in healthy people across ages. Together with a sample-barcoded 5' primer, a J-beta primer mix was included in a second PCR lasting about 7 to 11 cycles. TCRdb processed the 5' RACE reads anew with MiXCR; each CDR3 protein has one entry. The sample holds 730,000 or so distinct CDR3 sequences; roughly 47% are singletons and the top ten take roughly 20%. The sample consisted of blood. The receptors here all came from an older woman in good health.

The V gene is TRBV14, the J gene TRBJ2-2; perhaps TRBD1 as D (7 bases). CDR3 length equals 14 residues. The germline gives CDR1 SGHDN, CDR2 FVKESK. V gave up 0 bases and J gave up 15 bases, with 17 bases separating them. Here the CDR3 reads CASSQDISTGRMFF. CDR3 nucleotides: TGTGCCAGCAGCCAAGATATTTCGACAGGGAGGATGTTTTTT.

This clonotype appeared a few times. This rearrangement joins TRBV2 to TRBJ2-3, with D possibly matching TRBD1 (5 bases). This CDR3 has 14 residues. V was shortened by 2 bases and J by 0 bases, with 6 bases between the two germline ends. Germline loops: CDR1 SNHLY, CDR2 FYNNEI. The chain's CDR3 is CASSEQGSTDTQYF. Here the CDR3 DNA reads TGTGCCAGCAGTGAACAGGGAAGCACAGATACGCAGTATTTT.

This clonotype was detected once. The chain carries TRBV4-1 and TRBJ2-1; D unclear. Trimming shortened V by 4 bases and J by 10 bases, and 14 bases separated the two germline ends. CDR3 length: 13 amino acids. Germline-derived CDR1 and CDR2 are MGHRA and YSYEKL. The CDR3, as DNA: TGCGCCAGCAGCCTAGAATTCTCCTACGAGCAGTTCTTC. As protein: CASSLEFSYEQFF.

Remarks on this clonotype: Sequence at one end of the junction differs from germline and may be a read error. This chain joins TRBV4-2 and TRBJ2-3, with 10 bases lining up with TRBD2. The CDR3 has 17 residues. CDR1 LGHNA and CDR2 YNFKEQ come from the germline V gene. The CDR3 region has the DNA TGTGCCAGTAGCCAAGTGGAGCGGGAGGGATTCACAGATACGCAGTATTTT. Residues: CASSQVEREGFTDTQYF.

The chain uses TRBV6-2 or TRBV6-3 and TRBJ2-7; D remains unclear. Germline V gene data show CDR1 as MNHEY and CDR2 as SVGEGT. The V gene lost 0 bases and the J gene lost 7 bases, with 10 bases spanning the gap. The CDR3 runs 13 residues. For the CDR3, the DNA is TGTGCCAGCAGTTACTCACAATACAATGAGCAGTACTTC. Its protein is CASSYSQYNEQYF.

This sequence joins TRBV6-6 and TRBJ2-7; 9 nucleotides match TRBD1. Germline V lookup: CDR1 MNHNY, CDR2 SVGAGI (reference sequence). Unmatched junction bases numbered 8, after V lost 6 bases and J lost 2 bases. The CDR3 is made up of 15 amino acids. The CDR3 loop reads CASSPTGGYPYEQYF. In DNA, the CDR3 is TGTGCCAGCAGCCCAACAGGGGGCTACCCCTACGAGCAGTACTTC.

This sequence joins TRBV7-9 and TRBJ1-4, with TRBD1 matching over 7 bases. V trimming: 1 base; J trimming: 0 bases; junction bases outside the gene matches: 11. This CDR3 region has 19 residues. CDR1 and CDR2 from the germline V gene are SEHNR and FQNEAQ (reference sequence). The CDR3 is CASSLDGCLGQSTNEKLFF. CDR3 nucleotide sequence: TGTGCCAGCAGCTTAGATGGCTGTCTGGGACAGTCAACTAATGAAAAACTGTTTTTT.

The table lists this clonotype with a few counts. The DNA of the CDR3 is TGTGCCAGCAGTTTACTAGCGGGGGGTCGCACAGATACGCAGTATTTT. This sequence encodes CASSLLAGGRTDTQYF. The chain carries TRBV12-3 or TRBV12-4 and TRBJ2-3; 11 bases are a match to TRBD2. The V gene end was trimmed by 2 bases and the J gene end by 1 base; junction bases not matched to a gene: 2. The CDR3 sequence is 16 residues long.

V and J are TRBV18 and TRBJ2-4; 11 positions agree with TRBD2. This CDR3 is built from 17 residues. The junction had 17 bases not matched to a gene; V was cut back by 3 bases and J by 13 bases. Germline V CDR1 and CDR2: KGHSH, LQKENI. The CDR3 here is CASSPVSTSGNPREQYF. Here the CDR3 DNA reads TGTGCCAGCTCACCCGTTTCGACTAGCGGGAATCCACGAGAGCAGTACTTC.

A remark on this clonotype: A much larger clonotype is one base distant, so this may be a read error. The chain couples TRBV6-5 to TRBJ2-7; 8 positions match TRBD1. V gave up 1 base and J gave up 0 bases; unmatched junction bases: 5. The CDR3 consists of 16 residues. Germline-derived CDR1 and CDR2 are MNHEY and SVGAGI. The CDR3: CASSYYDGTGSYEQYF. The CDR3, as DNA: TGTGCCAGCAGTTACTACGACGGGACAGGCTCCTACGAGCAGTACTTC.

Details on this clonotype: Since a much larger clone is just one base distant, this may be a read error. The chain has TRBV6-2 or TRBV6-3 and TRBJ2-1; 7 bases fit TRBD2. V lost 2 bases, J lost 7 bases, and 8 bases stayed unmatched. The CDR3 runs to 15 residues. CDR1 MNHEY and CDR2 SVGEGT come from the germline V gene. The DNA of the CDR3 is TGTGCCAGCAGTTACGGGGGACTATCGAAAAATGAGCAGTTCTTC. Translated: CASSYGGLSKNEQFF.

The chain couples TRBV5-1 to TRBJ1-3; 10 bases fit TRBD1. There are 16 residues in the CDR3. The junction had 3 bases not matched to a gene; V was cut back by 3 bases and J by 0 bases. Germline V CDR1 and CDR2: SGHRS, YFSETQ. CDR3 region: CASSSGTGASGNTIYF. The CDR3 DNA sequence: TGCGCCAGCAGCTCCGGGACAGGGGCCTCTGGAAACACCATATATTTT.

This clonotype has at least ten counts. The rearrangement uses TRBV7-9 and TRBJ1-2; no firm D call. Looked up from germline, CDR1 is SEHNR and CDR2 is FQNEAQ (reference sequence). Trimming cost V 2 bases and J 4 bases, with 14 bases left between them. There are 15 residues in the CDR3. In nucleotides, the CDR3 is TGTGCCAGCAGCTTAATCGGGATCGGGTCCTATGGCTACACCTTC. It codes for CASSLIGIGSYGYTF.

Details on this clonotype: Since a much larger clone is just one base distant, this may be a read error. This sequence joins TRBV6-6 and TRBJ2-5; possibly TRBD2 for D (7 bases). This CDR3 has 14 amino acids. In germline, CDR1 is MNHNY, CDR2 SVGAGI (reference sequence). CDR3 sequence reads: CSSSYRGAQETQYF. DNA for the CDR3: TGTTCCAGCAGTTATCGGGGGGCACAGGAGACCCAGTACTTC.

Comment on this clonotype: A read error may be the cause here, since a much bigger clone is one base away. J is TRBJ2-6 and V is TRBV5-1; D is undetermined. The CDR3 length is 16 residues. Germline CDR1 and CDR2: SGHRS and YFSETQ. CDR3 protein: CANSFGGPSGANVLTF. CDR3 nucleotide sequence: TGCGCCAACAGCTTTGGCGGTCCCTCTGGGGCCAACGTCCTGACTTTC. The full variable domain, in which reference TRBV5-1 and TRBJ2-6 provide the parts outside the CDR3, is KAGVTQTPRYLIKTRGQQVTLSCSPISGHRSVSWYQQTPGQGLQFLFEYFSETQRNKGNFPGRFSGRQFSNSRSEMNVSTLELGDSALYLCANSFGGPSGANVLTFGAGSRLTVL.

This clonotype was seen only a few times. The chain uses TRBV28 and TRBJ2-7; D not resolved. Germline V CDR1 and CDR2: MDHEN, SYDVKM. Trimming removed 2 bases at V and 1 base at J, with 9 bases between. The CDR3 has 14 residues. CDR3 region: CASSLVADSYEQYF. The CDR3 DNA follows: TGTGCCAGCAGTTTAGTGGCGGATTCCTACGAGCAGTACTTC.

Note on this clonotype: The CDR3 does not end in the conserved phenylalanine or tryptophan, so this is likely a read error. The V call is TRBV11-2, the J call TRBJ1-6, with 7 positions matching TRBD1. The germline gives CDR1 SGHAT, CDR2 FQNNGV. There are 17 residues in the CDR3. J lost 0 bases, V lost 4 bases, and 6 bases had no gene match. The CDR3 loop is CASSSSGQNSYNSPLHV. CDR3 nucleotide sequence: TGTGCCAGCAGCTCCTCGGGACAGAACTCCTATAATTCACCCCTCCACGTT.